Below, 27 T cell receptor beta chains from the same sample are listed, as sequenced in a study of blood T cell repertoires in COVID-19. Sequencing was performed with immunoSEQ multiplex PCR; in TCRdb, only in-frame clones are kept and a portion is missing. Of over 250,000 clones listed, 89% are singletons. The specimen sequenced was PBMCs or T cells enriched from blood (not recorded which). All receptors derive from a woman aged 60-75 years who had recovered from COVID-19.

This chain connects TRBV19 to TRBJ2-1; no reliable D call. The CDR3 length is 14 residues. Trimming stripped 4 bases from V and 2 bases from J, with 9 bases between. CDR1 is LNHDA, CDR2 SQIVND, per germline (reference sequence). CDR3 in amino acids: CASSTPTTYNEQFF. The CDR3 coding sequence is TGTGCCAGTAGTACACCCACAACCTACAATGAGCAGTTCTTC.

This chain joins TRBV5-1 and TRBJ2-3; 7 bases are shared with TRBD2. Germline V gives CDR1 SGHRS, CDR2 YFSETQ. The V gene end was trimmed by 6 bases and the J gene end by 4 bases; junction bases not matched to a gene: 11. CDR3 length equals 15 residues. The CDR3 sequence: CASIASGGSSDTQYF. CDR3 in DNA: TGCGCCAGCATTGCGTCGGGGGGAAGTTCAGATACGCAGTATTTT.

The CDR3 nucleotides read TGTGCCAGCAGTTTATCGGGCAGGGGGCAATATCAGCCCCAGCATTTT. This codes for CASSLSGRGQYQPQHF. This chain uses TRBV27 with TRBJ1-5; 8 nucleotides line up with TRBD1. CDR3 length: 16 residues. V was clipped by 0 bases and J by 5 bases; unmatched bases: 6. The germline V gene encodes CDR1 MNHEY and CDR2 SMNVEV (reference sequence).

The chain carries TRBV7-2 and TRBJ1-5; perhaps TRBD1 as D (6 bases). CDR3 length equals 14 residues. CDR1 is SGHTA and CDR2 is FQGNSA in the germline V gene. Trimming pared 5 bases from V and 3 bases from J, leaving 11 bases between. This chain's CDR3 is CASSPRGNNQPQHF. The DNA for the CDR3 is TGTGCCAGCAGCCCCAGGGGAAACAATCAGCCCCAGCATTTT.

CDR3: CASSLLINNEQFF. The CDR3 nucleotides are TGCGCCAGCAGCTTGCTTATAAACAATGAGCAGTTCTTC. V and J are TRBV5-1 and TRBJ2-1, with no clear D. Trimming took 1 base from V and 5 from J, leaving 7 bases between them. This CDR3 comprises 13 residues. Per the germline V gene, CDR1 is SGHRS and CDR2 is YFSETQ. The variable domain in full, with the rest retrieved from reference TRBV5-1 and TRBJ2-1, is KAGVTQTPRYLIKTRGQQVTLSCSPISGHRSVSWYQQTPGQGLQFLFEYFSETQRNKGNFPGRFSGRQFSNSRSEMNVSTLELGDSALYLCASSLLINNEQFFGPGTRLTVL.

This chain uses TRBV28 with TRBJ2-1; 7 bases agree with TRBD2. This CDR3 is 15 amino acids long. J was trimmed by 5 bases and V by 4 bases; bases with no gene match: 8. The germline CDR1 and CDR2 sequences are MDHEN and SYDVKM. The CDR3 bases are TGTGCCAGCAGTTCCGGCGGGAGTAAGGACAATGAGCAGTTCTTC. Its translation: CASSSGGSKDNEQFF.

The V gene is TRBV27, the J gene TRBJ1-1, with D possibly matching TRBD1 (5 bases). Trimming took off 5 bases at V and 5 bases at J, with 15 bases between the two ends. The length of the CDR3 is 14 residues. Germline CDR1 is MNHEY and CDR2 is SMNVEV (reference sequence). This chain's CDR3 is CASSTVAGMTEAFF. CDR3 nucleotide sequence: TGTGCCAGCAGTACCGTGGCAGGGATGACTGAAGCTTTCTTT.

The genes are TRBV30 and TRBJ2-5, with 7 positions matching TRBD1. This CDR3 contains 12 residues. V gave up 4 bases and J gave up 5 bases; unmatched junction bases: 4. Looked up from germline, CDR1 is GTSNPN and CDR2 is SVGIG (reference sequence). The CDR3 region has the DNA TGTGCCTGGACGACAGGGATGGAGACCCAGTACTTC. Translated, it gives CAWTTGMETQYF.

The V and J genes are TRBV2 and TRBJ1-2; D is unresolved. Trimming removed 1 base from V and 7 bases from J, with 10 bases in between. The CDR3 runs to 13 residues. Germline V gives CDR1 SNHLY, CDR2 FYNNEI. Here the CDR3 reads CASSEESMSGYTF. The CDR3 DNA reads TGTGCCAGCAGTGAAGAATCAATGAGTGGCTACACCTTC.

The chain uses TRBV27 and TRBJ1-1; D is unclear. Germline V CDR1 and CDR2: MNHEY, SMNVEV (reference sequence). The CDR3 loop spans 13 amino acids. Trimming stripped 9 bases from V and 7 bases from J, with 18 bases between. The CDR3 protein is CASFFHGRNEAFF. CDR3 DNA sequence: TGTGCCAGTTTTTTCCACGGGAGAAATGAAGCTTTCTTT.

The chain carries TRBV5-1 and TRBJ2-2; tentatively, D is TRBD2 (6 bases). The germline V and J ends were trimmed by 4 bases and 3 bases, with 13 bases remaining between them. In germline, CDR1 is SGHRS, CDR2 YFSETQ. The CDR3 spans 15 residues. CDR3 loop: CASSMETRDTGELFF. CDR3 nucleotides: TGCGCCAGCAGCATGGAGACTAGGGACACCGGGGAGCTGTTTTTT.

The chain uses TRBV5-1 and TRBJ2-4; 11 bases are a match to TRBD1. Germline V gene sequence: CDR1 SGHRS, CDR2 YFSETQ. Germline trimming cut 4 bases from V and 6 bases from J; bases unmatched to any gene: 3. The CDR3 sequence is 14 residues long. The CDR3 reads CASSTGTGGNIQYF. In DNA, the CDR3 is TGCGCCAGCAGCACCGGGACAGGGGGAAACATTCAGTACTTC.

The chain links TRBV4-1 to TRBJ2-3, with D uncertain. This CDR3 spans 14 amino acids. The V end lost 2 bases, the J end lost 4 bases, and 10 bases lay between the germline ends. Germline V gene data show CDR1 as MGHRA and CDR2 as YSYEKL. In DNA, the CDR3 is TGCGCCAGCAGCCAACAGTTCGAGGCAGATACGCAGTATTTT. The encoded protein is CASSQQFEADTQYF.

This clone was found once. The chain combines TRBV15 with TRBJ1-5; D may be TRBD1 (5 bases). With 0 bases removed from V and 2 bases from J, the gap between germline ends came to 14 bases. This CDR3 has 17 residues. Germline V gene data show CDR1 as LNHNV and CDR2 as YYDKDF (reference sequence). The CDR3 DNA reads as TGTGCCACCAGCAGAGATAAAGGGGCGAGCGGCAATCAGCCCCAGCATTTT. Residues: CATSRDKGASGNQPQHF.

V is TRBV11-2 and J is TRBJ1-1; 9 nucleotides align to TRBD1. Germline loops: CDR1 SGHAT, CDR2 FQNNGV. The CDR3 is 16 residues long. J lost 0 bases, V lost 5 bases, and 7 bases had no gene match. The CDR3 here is CASSPRTGEVNTEAFF. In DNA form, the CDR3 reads TGTGCCAGCAGCCCGCGGACAGGGGAGGTGAACACTGAAGCTTTCTTT.

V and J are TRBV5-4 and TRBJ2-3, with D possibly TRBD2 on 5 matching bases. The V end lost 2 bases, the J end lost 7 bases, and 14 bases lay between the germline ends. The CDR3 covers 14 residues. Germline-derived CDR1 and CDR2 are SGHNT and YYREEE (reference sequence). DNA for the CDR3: TGTGCCAGCAGCTTTGAGGGCCGGGCAAATACGCAGTATTTT. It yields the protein CASSFEGRANTQYF.

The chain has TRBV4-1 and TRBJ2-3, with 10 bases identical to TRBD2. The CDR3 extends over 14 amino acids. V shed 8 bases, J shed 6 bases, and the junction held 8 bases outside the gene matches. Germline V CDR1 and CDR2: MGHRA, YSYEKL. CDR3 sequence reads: CASSLAGEGDTQYF. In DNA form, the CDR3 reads TGCGCCAGCTCCCTAGCGGGGGAGGGGGATACGCAGTATTTT.

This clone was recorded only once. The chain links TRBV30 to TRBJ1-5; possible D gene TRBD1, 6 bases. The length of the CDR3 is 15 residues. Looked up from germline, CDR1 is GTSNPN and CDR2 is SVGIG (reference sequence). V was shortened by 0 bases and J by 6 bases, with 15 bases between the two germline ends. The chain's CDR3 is CAWSVGQPGGQPQHF. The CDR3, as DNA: TGTGCCTGGAGTGTAGGACAGCCGGGCGGTCAGCCCCAGCATTTT.

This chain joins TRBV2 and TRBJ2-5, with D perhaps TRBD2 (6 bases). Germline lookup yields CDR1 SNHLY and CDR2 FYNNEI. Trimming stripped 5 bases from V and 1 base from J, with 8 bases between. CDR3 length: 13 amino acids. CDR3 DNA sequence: TGTGCCAGCAGTTGGGACTTCCAAGAGACCCAGTACTTC. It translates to CASSWDFQETQYF.

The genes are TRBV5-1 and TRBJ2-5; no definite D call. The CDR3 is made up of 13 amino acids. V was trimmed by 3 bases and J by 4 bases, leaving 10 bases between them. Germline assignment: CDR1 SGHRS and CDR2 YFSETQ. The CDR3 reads CASSSSFVETQYF. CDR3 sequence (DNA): TGCGCCAGCAGCTCGAGTTTTGTAGAGACCCAGTACTTC.

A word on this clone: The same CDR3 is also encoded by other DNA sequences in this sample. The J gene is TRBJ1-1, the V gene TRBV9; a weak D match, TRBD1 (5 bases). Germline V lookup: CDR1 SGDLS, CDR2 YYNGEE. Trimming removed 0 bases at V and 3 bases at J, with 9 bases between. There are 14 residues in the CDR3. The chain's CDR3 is CASSVGQGDTEAFF. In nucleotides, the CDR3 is TGTGCCAGCAGCGTAGGGCAGGGCGACACTGAAGCTTTCTTT.

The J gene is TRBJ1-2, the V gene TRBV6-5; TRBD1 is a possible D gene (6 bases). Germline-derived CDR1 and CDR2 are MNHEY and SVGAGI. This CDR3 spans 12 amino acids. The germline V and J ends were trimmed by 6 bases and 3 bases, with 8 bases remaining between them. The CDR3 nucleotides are TGTGCCAGCAGGACAGGAGACTATGGCTACACCTTC. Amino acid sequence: CASRTGDYGYTF.

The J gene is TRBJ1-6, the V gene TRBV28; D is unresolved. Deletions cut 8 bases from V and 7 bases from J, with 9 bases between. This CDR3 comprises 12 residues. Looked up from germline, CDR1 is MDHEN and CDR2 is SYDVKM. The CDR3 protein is CASEASNSPLHF. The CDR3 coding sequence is TGTGCCAGCGAGGCCTCCAATTCACCCCTCCACTTT. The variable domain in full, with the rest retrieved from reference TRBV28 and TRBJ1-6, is DVKVTQSSRYLVKRTGEKVFLECVQDMDHENMFWYRQDPGLGLRLIYFSYDVKMKEKGDIPEGYSVSREKKERFSLILESASTNQTSMYLCASEASNSPLHFGNGTRLTVT.

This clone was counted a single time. The CDR3, as DNA: TGTGCCACCACTAGCGGGAGAGGCTATGAGCAGTTCTTC. Protein product: CATTSGRGYEQFF. The chain employs TRBV19 and TRBJ2-1; 11 bases match TRBD2. Germline lookup yields CDR1 LNHDA and CDR2 SQIVND (reference sequence). The CDR3 is 13 residues long. Trimming cost V 10 bases and J 8 bases; bases outside gene matches: 7.

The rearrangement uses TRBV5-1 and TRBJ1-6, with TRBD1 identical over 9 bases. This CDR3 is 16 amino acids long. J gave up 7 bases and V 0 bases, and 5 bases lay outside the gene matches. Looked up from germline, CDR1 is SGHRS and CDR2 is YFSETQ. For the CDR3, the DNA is TGCGCCAGCAGCTTGGCGGCGGGGACAGGGAATTCACCCCTCCACTTT. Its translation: CASSLAAGTGNSPLHF.

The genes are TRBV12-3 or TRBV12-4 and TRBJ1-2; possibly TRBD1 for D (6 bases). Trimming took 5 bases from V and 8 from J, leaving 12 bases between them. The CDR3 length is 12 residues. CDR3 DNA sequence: TGTGCCAGCAGTCCGGTGGACAGCGGCTACACCTTC. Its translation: CASSPVDSGYTF.

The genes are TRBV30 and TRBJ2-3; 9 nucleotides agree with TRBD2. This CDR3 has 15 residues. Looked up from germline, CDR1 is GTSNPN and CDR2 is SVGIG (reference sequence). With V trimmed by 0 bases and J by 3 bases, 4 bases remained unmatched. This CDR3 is CAWSVTSGGTDTQYF. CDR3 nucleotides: TGTGCCTGGAGTGTAACCAGCGGGGGGACAGATACGCAGTATTTT.